This T cell receptor (beta chain) was captured in a study of CD8 T cells in Susac syndrome. The CDR3 length is 11 residues. Trimming left V 10 bases short and J 3 bases short, with 8 bases between. Germline CDR1 is SNHLY and CDR2 is FYNNEI. Random hexamers primed reverse transcription of about 0.5 to 1 ug RNA. The TCR beta CDR3 was amplified by immunoSEQ multiplex PCR across 54 Vbeta, 13 Jbeta. One entry per CDR3 protein results from TCRdb running MiXCR on the immunoSEQ multiplex PCR reads. The profile shows hundreds of thousands of distinct CDR3 sequences, about 82% of them singletons. This TCR derives from a human donor with multiple sclerosis. V usage is TRBV2 and J usage is TRBJ2-3; no definite D call. Sequenced material: CD8+ T cells from PBMCs. In DNA form, the CDR3 reads TGTGCCACCTTCAGTACAGATACGCAGTATTTT. It translates to CATFSTDTQYF. Drawing the rest from reference TRBV2 and TRBJ2-3, the complete variable domain is EPEVTQTPSHQVTQMGQEVILRCVPISNHLYFYWYRQILGQKVEFLVSFYNNEISEKSEIFDDQFSVERPDGSNFTLKIRSTKLEDSAMYFCATFSTDTQYFGPGTRLTVL.